The 29 T cell receptor beta chains given below trace back to one sample, sequenced in a study of T cells in Graves' hyperthyroidism and ophthalmopathy. TCR beta CDR3 regions were amplified from RNA transcripts. A set of HTBI primers served as the primers for a first-round RT-PCR of the TCR CDR3. TCRdb independently ran MiXCR on the multiplex PCR reads; one entry per CDR3 protein. The sample includes over 250,000 distinct CDR3 sequences, less than 30% of them seen just once. The material sequenced was blood. The receptors were sampled from a man in his forties with Graves' hyperthyroidism that later progressed to Graves' ophthalmopathy.

This chain connects TRBV12-3 or TRBV12-4 to TRBJ1-2; D unclear. The CDR3 length is 13 residues. The V gene lost 2 bases and the J gene lost 4 bases, with 8 bases spanning the gap. The CDR3, as DNA: TGTGCCAGCAGTTTAACCCACAGCTATGGCTACACCTTC. This sequence encodes CASSLTHSYGYTF.

This rearrangement joins TRBV20-1 to TRBJ2-7; TRBD2 might be the D (7 bases). V gave up 6 bases and J gave up 2 bases, with 14 bases separating them. Germline lookup yields CDR1 DFQATT and CDR2 SNEGSKA (reference sequence). There are 13 residues in the CDR3. This CDR3 reads CSAPQGTTYEQYF. The CDR3 DNA reads TGCAGTGCCCCGCAGGGGACTACCTACGAGCAGTACTTC.

The sample holds many counts of this clonotype. The chain couples TRBV7-4 to TRBJ2-1; D call uncertain. CDR3 length equals 14 residues. V was shortened by 2 bases and J by 3 bases, with 8 bases between the two germline ends. Looked up from germline, CDR1 is SGHVT and CDR2 is SQSDAQ. The CDR3 loop reads CASSLWALYNEQFF. In nucleotides, the CDR3 is TGTGCCAGCAGCTTATGGGCGCTCTACAATGAGCAGTTCTTC. The full variable domain, its missing parts supplied by reference TRBV7-4 and TRBJ2-1, is GAGVSQSPRYKVAKRGRDVALRCDSISGHVTLYWYRQTLGQGSEVLTYSQSDAQRDKSGRPSGRFSAERPERSVSTLKIQRTEQGDSAVYLCASSLWALYNEQFFGPGTRLTVL.

This clonotype has a count of ten or more. CDR3 in DNA: TGTGCCAGCAGTACCTCCCAACCGAGCAATCAGCCCCAGCATTTT. It encodes CASSTSQPSNQPQHF. The chain has TRBV6-5 and TRBJ1-5, with unresolved D. The germline gives CDR1 MNHEY, CDR2 SVGAGI. V dropped 5 bases and J dropped 1 base, with 12 bases sitting between them. CDR3 length equals 15 residues.

V gene TRBV6-5 combines with J gene TRBJ1-2, with D tentatively TRBD1 (5 bases). The germline CDR1 and CDR2 sequences are MNHEY and SVGAGI. The CDR3 is 16 residues long. V dropped 2 bases and J dropped 8 bases, with 21 bases sitting between them. The DNA of the CDR3 is TGTGCCAGCAGTTACCCCCCATGGGGACGGTATGCGGGCTACACCTTC. Amino acids: CASSYPPWGRYAGYTF.

This clonotype was observed a few times. The chain couples TRBV20-1 to TRBJ2-7; the D gene is possibly TRBD2 (6 bases). The germline gives CDR1 DFQATT, CDR2 SNEGSKA (reference sequence). CDR3 length: 13 amino acids. Trimming removed 5 bases at V and 2 bases at J, with 13 bases between. The CDR3 region has the DNA TGCAGTGCTTCCCGGGACTTAACCTACGAGCAGTACTTC. Protein product: CSASRDLTYEQYF.

This clonotype was seen ten or more times. The gene calls are TRBV12-3 or TRBV12-4 and TRBJ1-2, with D perhaps matching TRBD1 (5 bases). The CDR3 runs 14 residues. V gave up 3 bases and J gave up 7 bases, with 15 bases separating them. CDR3 amino acids: CASSLGTMGVGYTF. Here the CDR3 DNA reads TGTGCCAGCAGTTTGGGGACGATGGGCGTTGGCTACACCTTC.

This chain uses TRBV27 with TRBJ1-5; perhaps TRBD1 as D (5 bases). Germline-derived CDR1 and CDR2 are MNHEY and SMNVEV (reference sequence). The length of the CDR3 is 17 residues. The V gene lost 2 bases and the J gene lost 6 bases, with 20 bases spanning the gap. CDR3 protein: CASSLPDLSGTSQPQHF. In DNA form, the CDR3 reads TGTGCCAGCAGTTTACCGGACCTGTCAGGGACGAGTCAGCCCCAGCATTTT.

The V gene is TRBV7-4, the J gene TRBJ2-4, with D hard to call. V shed 5 bases and J shed 3 bases, with 11 bases lying between them. CDR3 length: 14 residues. Germline CDR1 SGHVT, CDR2 SQSDAQ. The CDR3 protein is CASSGWRDKNIQYF. The CDR3 DNA is TGTGCCAGCAGCGGTTGGCGTGACAAAAACATTCAGTACTTC.

This clonotype was detected ten times or more. The J gene is TRBJ1-2, the V gene TRBV20-1, with TRBD1 as a possible D gene (6 bases). The length of the CDR3 is 15 residues. V lost 0 bases to trimming and J lost 3 bases, with 14 bases between them. CDR1 DFQATT and CDR2 SNEGSKA come from the germline V gene (reference sequence). The CDR3 sequence is CSARDLTGLDYGYTF. CDR3 bases: TGCAGTGCTAGAGATCTTACAGGGCTAGACTATGGCTACACCTTC.

This clonotype was counted many times. The rearrangement joins TRBV5-1 to TRBJ1-1, with 7 bases lining up with TRBD1. The CDR3 length is 14 residues. Germline assignment: CDR1 SGHRS and CDR2 YFSETQ. The junction had 3 bases not matched to a gene; V was cut back by 4 bases and J by 0 bases. The CDR3 is CASSGGGMNTEAFF. The DNA of the CDR3 is TGCGCCAGCAGCGGAGGGGGCATGAACACTGAAGCTTTCTTT.

The chain combines TRBV15 with TRBJ2-2; 9 bases align to TRBD1. V shed 0 bases, J shed 6 bases, and the junction held 5 bases outside the gene matches. This CDR3 region has 16 residues. Germline CDR1 reads LNHNV; CDR2 reads YYDKDF (reference sequence). This CDR3 reads CATSRDNRGLAGELFF. CDR3 DNA: TGTGCCACCAGCAGAGATAACAGGGGGCTGGCCGGGGAGCTGTTTTTT.

The V gene is TRBV29-1, the J gene TRBJ2-7; D perhaps matches TRBD1 (6 bases). Trimming took 3 bases from V and 5 from J, leaving 11 bases between them. This CDR3 comprises 12 residues. Germline V CDR1 and CDR2: SQVTM, ANQGSEA. This CDR3 is CSVELGTNEQYF. Here the CDR3 DNA reads TGCAGCGTTGAGTTAGGGACAAACGAGCAGTACTTC.

There are many counts of this clonotype. This chain links TRBV5-1 with TRBJ2-2; D is unresolved. Germline lookup yields CDR1 SGHRS and CDR2 YFSETQ. This CDR3 is built from 12 residues. The V end lost 1 base, the J end lost 8 bases, and 6 bases lay between the germline ends. CDR3 bases: TGCGCCAGCAGCTTGATTTGGGGGGAGCTGTTTTTT. This codes for CASSLIWGELFF. The whole variable domain, remainder taken from reference TRBV5-1 and TRBJ2-2, is KAGVTQTPRYLIKTRGQQVTLSCSPISGHRSVSWYQQTPGQGLQFLFEYFSETQRNKGNFPGRFSGRQFSNSRSEMNVSTLELGDSALYLCASSLIWGELFFGEGSRLTVL.

This rearrangement joins TRBV19 to TRBJ1-2; D is uncertain. CDR3 length: 13 amino acids. Trimming took off 5 bases at V and 4 bases at J, with 11 bases between the two ends. Looked up from germline, CDR1 is LNHDA and CDR2 is SQIVND (reference sequence). CDR3 loop: CASSPLSGYGYTF. The CDR3 DNA reads TGTGCCAGTAGTCCTTTGTCGGGCTATGGCTACACCTTC.

This clonotype has at least ten counts. The rearrangement links TRBV7-3 to TRBJ1-1, with 8 bases fitting TRBD1. Per the germline V gene, CDR1 is SGHTA and CDR2 is FQGTGA. V dropped 5 bases and J dropped 11; count of bases not matched to a gene: 10. The CDR3 totals 13 residues. The CDR3 DNA follows: TGTGCCAGCAGCCCGCCGGACAGGGCCGTGGCTTTCTTT. It codes for CASSPPDRAVAFF.

This clonotype was observed at least ten times. The chain has TRBV6-2 or TRBV6-3 and TRBJ1-2; D gene uncertain. The CDR3 is made up of 16 amino acids. Trimming removed 6 bases from V and 0 bases from J, with 17 bases in between. Germline V gene lookup returns CDR1 MNHEY and CDR2 SVGEGT. The CDR3, as DNA: TGTGCCAGCAGCACCCTCCCCGACGGGACTAACTATGGCTACACCTTC. Translated, it gives CASSTLPDGTNYGYTF.

The J gene is TRBJ2-7, the V gene TRBV28; 7 bases agree with TRBD1. This CDR3 is 13 amino acids long. With V trimmed by 6 bases and J by 6 bases, 8 bases remained unmatched. Germline values: CDR1 MDHEN, CDR2 SYDVKM. CDR3 coding DNA: TGTGCCAGCAGGTACCAGACAGGGATCGAGCAGTACTTC. This sequence encodes CASRYQTGIEQYF. The entire variable domain, with the rest obtained from reference TRBV28 and TRBJ2-7, is as follows: DVKVTQSSRYLVKRTGEKVFLECVQDMDHENMFWYRQDPGLGLRLIYFSYDVKMKEKGDIPEGYSVSREKKERFSLILESASTNQTSMYLCASRYQTGIEQYFGPGTRLTVT.

This clonotype was detected a few times. V gene TRBV6-1 combines with J gene TRBJ1-1, with D unclear. The germline gives CDR1 MNHNS, CDR2 SASEGT. CDR3 length: 13 residues. Trimming took off 8 bases at V and 1 base at J, with 11 bases between the two ends. As DNA, the CDR3 is TGTGCCAGCTCCGGTGTTCCGAACACTGAAGCTTTCTTT. It yields the protein CASSGVPNTEAFF.

The table lists this clonotype with many counts. The CDR3, as DNA: TGTGCCAACCAGGGACAGCCCCTCACTGAAGCTTTCTTT. Translation gives CANQGQPLTEAFF. The V gene is TRBV2, the J gene TRBJ1-1; TRBD1 aligns across 7 bases. From germline, CDR1 is SNHLY and CDR2 FYNNEI. Germline trimming cut 10 bases from V and 4 bases from J; bases unmatched to any gene: 9. The CDR3 loop spans 13 amino acids.

This clonotype has more than one count but fewer than ten. This chain links TRBV3-1 with TRBJ1-1; a weak D match, TRBD1 (6 bases). The V gene lost 5 bases and the J gene lost 11 bases, with 21 bases spanning the gap. Germline lookup yields CDR1 LGHDT and CDR2 YNNKEL (reference sequence). CDR3 length equals 14 residues. CDR3 DNA: TGTGCCAGCAGCGGACCCAGGGGTTCTAGTCCGGCTTTCTTT. This codes for CASSGPRGSSPAFF.

The chain employs TRBV7-2 and TRBJ2-5, with 11 bases fitting TRBD1. This CDR3 comprises 12 residues. CDR1 and CDR2 (germline): SGHTA, FQGNSA. CDR3 residues: CSRTGGVETQYF. The DNA of the CDR3 is TGTTCGAGGACAGGGGGCGTTGAGACCCAGTACTTC.

This clonotype was counted ten times or more. This chain links TRBV2 with TRBJ2-7; D remains ambiguous. This CDR3 is built from 12 residues. Trimming pared 6 bases from V and 2 bases from J, leaving 8 bases between. Per the germline V gene, CDR1 is SNHLY and CDR2 is FYNNEI. CDR3 loop: CASRRLAYEQYF. The CDR3 nucleotides read TGTGCCAGCAGGCGTCTCGCCTACGAGCAGTACTTC.

This clonotype was recorded many times. This rearrangement joins TRBV6-5 to TRBJ1-1, with 8 nucleotides matching TRBD1. Germline assignment: CDR1 MNHEY and CDR2 SVGAGI. The CDR3 contains 14 residues. The J segment lost 6 bases and the V segment lost 6 bases, leaving 9 bases of the junction unmatched. CDR3 protein: CASRTTGGGSEAFF. Written as DNA, the CDR3 is TGTGCCAGCAGGACAACAGGGGGTGGCTCTGAAGCTTTCTTT.

This clonotype was detected many times. The V gene is TRBV24-1, the J gene TRBJ1-1; weak D call: TRBD1 (5 bases). CDR1 and CDR2 from the germline V gene are KGHDR and SFDVKD. There are 13 residues in the CDR3. V lost 3 bases and J 6 bases, leaving 10 bases between the germline ends. Written as DNA, the CDR3 is TGTGCCACCAGTGATCCGGGGGTCGCTGAAGCTTTCTTT. It specifies CATSDPGVAEAFF.

This clonotype has ten or more counts. The gene calls are TRBV20-1 and TRBJ1-5; no clear D. Trimming took off 3 bases at V and 4 bases at J, with 22 bases between the two ends. The CDR3 contains 17 residues. CDR1 is DFQATT, CDR2 SNEGSKA, per germline (reference sequence). Written as DNA, the CDR3 is TGCAGTGCTAGTGTGGGTTACGGTGGAGGGCAAAATCAGCCCCAGCATTTT. This codes for CSASVGYGGGQNQPQHF.

This clonotype was seen only a few times. The CDR3 ends on some other residue instead of the conserved phenylalanine or tryptophan, so this is likely a read error. CDR3 in amino acids: CASSLVGSTRRIEQYS. CDR3 in DNA: TGTGCCAGCAGCTTAGTAGGGTCGACACGAAGAATCGAGCAGTACTCC. This chain connects TRBV13 to TRBJ2-7; D uncertain. The CDR3 loop spans 16 amino acids. Trimming took 1 base from V and 6 from J, leaving 19 bases between them. Germline lookup yields CDR1 PRHDT and CDR2 FYEKMQ (reference sequence).

This clonotype occurred many times. The CDR3 region has the DNA TGTGCCAGCAGTACGAACAGGGGTAGGGGGATAAACACTGAAGCTTTCTTT. Translating it yields CASSTNRGRGINTEAFF. J is TRBJ1-1 and V is TRBV6-4; TRBD1 matches at 7 bases. Germline CDR1 reads MRHNA; CDR2 reads SNTAGT. This CDR3 is built from 17 residues. Germline trimming cut 5 bases from V and 2 bases from J; bases unmatched to any gene: 14.

This clonotype was found many times. V gene TRBV6-2 or TRBV6-3 combines with J gene TRBJ2-7; TRBD2 matches 13 bases. With 0 bases clipped from V and 4 bases from J, the junction kept 9 bases outside the gene matches. The length of the CDR3 is 18 residues. Germline V lookup: CDR1 MNHEY, CDR2 SVGEGT. Here the CDR3 reads CASSYSMSGLAGAYEQYF. CDR3 bases: TGTGCCAGCAGTTACTCGATGTCCGGACTAGCGGGAGCATACGAGCAGTACTTC.